This T cell receptor (beta chain) was documented in a study of blood T cell repertoires in COVID-19. Looking at the study overall: Italy, Spain and the United States were the sources of the convalescent and acute COVID-19 samples. PBMCs, B-cell-depleted T cells, or T cells provided the cDNA or gDNA that made up the material.

This clone was detected once. Source study methods: Estimates of nucleated cell counts were drawn from the amplification of reference gene primers. Only in-frame clones appear in the TCRdb table, and some are missing; sequencing was by immunoSEQ multiplex PCR. V and J calls and clone size follow that table, whereas D and trimming were derived from the DNA. Of around 61,000 clones in the sample, roughly 87% were seen once. The clonotype comes from a woman aged 55-75 years with COVID-19, enrolled during active disease. The sample comprised peripheral blood.

CDR3 coding DNA: TGTGCCAGCCAGGGACTAGCGGGTACCGGGGGGTTCTTC. This translates into CASQGLAGTGGFF. The chain has TRBV2 and TRBJ2-1; TRBD2 aligns across 12 bases. CDR3 length: 13 residues. The V segment lost 8 bases and the J segment 15 bases; nucleotides outside the gene matches: 11. Per the germline V gene, CDR1 is SNHLY and CDR2 is FYNNEI.